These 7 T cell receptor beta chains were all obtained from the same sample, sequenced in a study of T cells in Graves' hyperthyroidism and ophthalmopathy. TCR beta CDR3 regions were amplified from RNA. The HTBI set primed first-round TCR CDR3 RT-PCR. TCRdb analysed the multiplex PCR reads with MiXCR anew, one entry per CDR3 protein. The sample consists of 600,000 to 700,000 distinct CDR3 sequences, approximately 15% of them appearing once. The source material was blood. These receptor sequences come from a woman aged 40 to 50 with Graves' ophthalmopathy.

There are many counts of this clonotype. CDR3 sequence: CASSSGKYQETQYF. DNA for the CDR3: TGTGCCAGCAGCTCGGGGAAGTACCAAGAGACCCAGTACTTC. This chain links TRBV11-2 with TRBJ2-5, with a tentative D call TRBD2 (5 bases). Germline CDR1 reads SGHAT; CDR2 reads FQNNGV. Trimming stripped 4 bases from V and 0 bases from J, with 9 bases between. This CDR3 is 14 amino acids long. The full variable domain, with the rest looked up from reference TRBV11-2 and TRBJ2-5, is EAGVAQSPRYKIIEKRQSVAFWCNPISGHATLYWYQQILGQGPKLLIQFQNNGVVDDSQLPKDRFSAERLKGVDSTLKIQPAKLEDSAVYLCASSSGKYQETQYFGPGTRLLVL.

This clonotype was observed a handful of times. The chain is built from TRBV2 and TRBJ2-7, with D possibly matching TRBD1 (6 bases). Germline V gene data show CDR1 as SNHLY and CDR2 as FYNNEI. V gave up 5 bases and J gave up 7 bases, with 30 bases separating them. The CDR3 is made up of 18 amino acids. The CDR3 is CASSTLPGNLSGAREQYF. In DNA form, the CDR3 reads TGTGCCAGCAGTACCTTACCGGGGAACTTATCAGGGGCGAGGGAGCAGTACTTC.

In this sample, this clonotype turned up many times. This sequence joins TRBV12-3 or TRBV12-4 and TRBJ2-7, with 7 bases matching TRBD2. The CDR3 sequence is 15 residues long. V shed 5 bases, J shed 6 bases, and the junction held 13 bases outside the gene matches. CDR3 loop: CASSPWSGIEGEQYF. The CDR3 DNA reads TGTGCCAGCAGTCCCTGGAGCGGGATCGAGGGCGAGCAGTACTTC.

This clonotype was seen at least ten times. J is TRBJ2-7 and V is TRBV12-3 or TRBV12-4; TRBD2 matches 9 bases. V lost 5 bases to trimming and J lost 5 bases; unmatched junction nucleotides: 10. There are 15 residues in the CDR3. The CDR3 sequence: CASSVSAGGPNEQYF. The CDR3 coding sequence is TGTGCCAGCAGTGTCTCGGCGGGAGGGCCCAACGAGCAGTACTTC.

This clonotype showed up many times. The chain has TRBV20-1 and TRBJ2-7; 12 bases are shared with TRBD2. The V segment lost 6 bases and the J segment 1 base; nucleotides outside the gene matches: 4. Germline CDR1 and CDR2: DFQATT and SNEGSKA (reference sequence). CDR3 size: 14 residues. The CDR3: CSAVGLAGSYEQYF. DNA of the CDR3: TGCAGTGCCGTCGGACTAGCGGGATCCTACGAGCAGTACTTC.

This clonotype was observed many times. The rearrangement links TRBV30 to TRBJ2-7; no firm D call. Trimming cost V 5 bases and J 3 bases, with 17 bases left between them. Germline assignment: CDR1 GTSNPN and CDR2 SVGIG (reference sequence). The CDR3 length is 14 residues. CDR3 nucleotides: TGTGCCTGGCGCCCTCCCGTCAGCTACTACGAGCAGTACTTC. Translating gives CAWRPPVSYYEQYF.

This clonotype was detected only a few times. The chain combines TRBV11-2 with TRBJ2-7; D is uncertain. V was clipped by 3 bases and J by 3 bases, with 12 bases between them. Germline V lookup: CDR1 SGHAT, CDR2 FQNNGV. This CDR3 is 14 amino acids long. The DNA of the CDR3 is TGTGCCAGCAGCTTTACAGAGAGTCGCTACGAGCAGTACTTC. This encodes CASSFTESRYEQYF.